This entry lists 13 T cell receptor beta chains sequenced from one sample in a study of neurological immune-mediated disorders. One entry per CDR3 protein, called by TCRdb with MiXCR from the 5' RACE reads. The table shows about 65,000 distinct CDR3 sequences, with around 4% occurring only once. Sequenced material: PBMCs. These receptors were taken from a man in his fifties or sixties with multiple sclerosis.

This clonotype was counted ten times or more. This chain connects TRBV21-1 to TRBJ2-2; the D segment call TRBD2 is taken from the table without a DNA check. TRBV21-1 has pseudogene status. The CDR3 contains 18 residues. CDR3 sequence: CASSKNIAGERDTGELFF. As DNA, the CDR3 is TGTGCCAGCAGCAAAAACATAGCGGGGGAACGAGATACCGGGGAGCTGTTTTTT.

Of note for this clonotype: This could be a read error, since a much larger clone is one nucleotide away. This rearrangement joins TRBV5-6 to TRBJ2-1; no definite D call. This CDR3 has 11 residues. Deletions cut 5 bases from V and 10 bases from J, with 10 bases between. Looked up from germline, CDR1 is SGHDT and CDR2 is YYEEEE. The CDR3 region is CASRFSGEQFF. The CDR3 DNA reads TGTGCCAGCAGATTTAGTGGGGAGCAGTTCTTC.

Ten or more counts support this clonotype. The V call is TRBV4-1, the J call TRBJ1-2; 10 bases agree with TRBD1. The CDR3 runs 16 residues. Per the germline V gene, CDR1 is MGHRA and CDR2 is YSYEKL. Losses at the gene ends were 2 bases for V and 6 bases for J; bases not matched to a gene: 9. This chain's CDR3 is CASSQRPGQGFHGYTF. CDR3 nucleotide sequence: TGCGCCAGCAGCCAACGTCCGGGACAGGGGTTCCATGGCTACACCTTC.

This clonotype occurred many times. J is TRBJ2-2 and V is TRBV20-1; 7 bases fit TRBD1. The CDR3 consists of 13 residues. V trimming: 5 bases; J trimming: 7 bases; junction bases outside the gene matches: 7. CDR1 and CDR2 (germline): DFQATT, SNEGSKA (reference sequence). CDR3 amino acids: CSAAGTANGELFF. The CDR3 nucleotides are TGCAGTGCTGCCGGGACAGCAAACGGGGAGCTGTTTTTT.

This clonotype showed up many times. The junction differs from germline at one of its ends, possibly a read error. Written as DNA, the CDR3 is TGTGCTAGCAGCTTGGTGACACAGGGCCCTCAGCCCCAGCATTTT. Amino acid sequence: CASSLVTQGPQPQHF. This chain links TRBV7-7 with TRBJ1-5; TRBD1 might be the D (6 bases). Germline CDR1 is SSHAT and CDR2 is FNYEAQ (reference sequence). The CDR3 length is 15 residues. The whole variable domain, remainder taken from reference TRBV7-7 and TRBJ1-5, is GAGVSQSPRYKVTKRGQDVTLRCDPISSHATLYWYQQALGQGPEFLTYFNYEAQPDKSGLPSDRFSAERPEGSISTLTIQRTEQRDSAMYRCASSLVTQGPQPQHFGDGTRLSIL.

This clonotype was counted at least ten times. The chain carries TRBV5-8 and TRBJ2-2, with TRBD1 matching 7 bases. The CDR3 runs to 16 residues. Unmatched junction bases numbered 15, after V lost 10 bases and J lost 3 bases. CDR1 is SGHTS, CDR2 YDEGEE, per germline. The CDR3 loop is CAGTKGQSRHTGELFF. The DNA of the CDR3 is TGTGCCGGAACGAAGGGACAGTCCCGTCACACCGGGGAGCTGTTTTTT.

This clonotype was seen at least ten times. This chain connects TRBV6-2 or TRBV6-3 to TRBJ2-7; D is uncertain. The V and J ends lost 4 bases and 1 base respectively, with 17 bases between them. CDR1 is MNHEY and CDR2 is SVGEGT in the germline V gene. CDR3 length: 16 amino acids. CDR3 DNA: TGTGCCAGCAGTTCCCTGAGAGTGGGCCTTTCCTACGAGCAGTACGTC. Its protein is CASSSLRVGLSYEQYV.

This clonotype was seen at least ten times. The chain carries TRBV12-3 or TRBV12-4 and TRBJ2-1; possibly TRBD2 for D (7 bases). The V end lost 6 bases, the J end lost 1 base, and 25 bases lay between the germline ends. The CDR3 sequence is 19 residues long. The CDR3 protein is CASSARGRGLTPSYNEQFF. In DNA form, the CDR3 reads TGTGCCAGCAGCGCGAGAGGGCGGGGGCTTACCCCTTCCTACAATGAGCAGTTCTTC.

The sample holds many counts of this clonotype. The genes are TRBV9 and TRBJ1-2; D is possibly TRBD1 (5 bases). With 4 bases removed from V and 2 bases from J, the gap between germline ends came to 24 bases. The CDR3 is 18 amino acids. From germline, CDR1 is SGDLS and CDR2 YYNGEE. The CDR3 DNA reads TGTGCCAGCAGCCCGCTTGGGCGGGGGTCTCTTCACAACTATGGCTACACCTTC. It specifies CASSPLGRGSLHNYGYTF.

This clonotype was seen many times. The V and J genes are TRBV2 and TRBJ2-1; no definite D call. There are 16 residues in the CDR3. Per germline, CDR1 SNHLY and CDR2 FYNNEI. V gave up 2 bases and J gave up 0 bases, with 11 bases separating them. The CDR3 spells CASSERFRSSYNEQFF. DNA of the CDR3: TGTGCCAGCAGTGAAAGGTTCCGTAGCTCCTACAATGAGCAGTTCTTC.

Many counts were recorded for this clonotype. The chain couples TRBV20-1 to TRBJ1-1, with D maybe TRBD1 (5 bases). This CDR3 region has 13 residues. Trimming pared 6 bases from V and 2 bases from J, leaving 13 bases between. The germline V gene has CDR1 DFQATT and CDR2 SNEGSKA (reference sequence). The CDR3 DNA reads as TGCAGTGCCTTTGGACAACTAAACACTGAAGCTTTCTTT. Translated, it gives CSAFGQLNTEAFF.

Concerning this clonotype itself: A much larger clone is a single base away; this may be a read error. This chain links TRBV12-3 or TRBV12-4 with TRBJ2-7; possibly TRBD2 for D (5 bases). Trimming shortened V by 5 bases and J by 7 bases, and 12 bases separated the two germline ends. The CDR3 is 12 residues long. The CDR3 DNA follows: TGTGCCAGCAGTCATTCGGGAAAAGAGCAGTACTTC. Protein: CASSHSGKEQYF.

This clonotype was observed at least ten times. The V gene is TRBV20-1, the J gene TRBJ2-5, with 8 positions matching TRBD2. The germline CDR1 and CDR2 sequences are DFQATT and SNEGSKA (reference sequence). The CDR3 loop spans 12 amino acids. V shed 4 bases and J 4 bases; nucleotides not matched to a gene: 2. CDR3 amino acids: CSAKTSVETQYF. CDR3 DNA: TGCAGTGCTAAGACTAGCGTAGAGACCCAGTACTTC.